Listed below are T cell receptor beta chains from one sample, sequenced in a study of CD8+ T cells in alopecia areata. TCRdb's copy holds only in-frame clones and misses some; the assay was immunoSEQ multiplex PCR. The sample has tens of thousands of clones; 55% to 75% are singletons. Specimen: CD8+ T cells sorted from blood, collected at week 0. Receptor source: a human donor with alopecia areata. Both conserved end residues are part of each CDR3. D genes are given only for firm matches. Only some rows state a clone size, as once, few, many or a class for expanded clones.

TRBJ1-5,-,TRBV5-6,-,CASKTGSSNQPQHF,TGTGCCAGCAAGACAGGCTCTAGCAATCAGCCCCAGCATTTT
TRBJ2-3,-,TRBV4-2,-,CASSPTPPRLADTQYF,TGTGCCAGCAGCCCTACGCCGCCTCGACTAGCAGATACGCAGTATTTT
TRBJ1-2,-,TRBV29-1,-,CSVGGVVDYGYTF,TGCAGCGTTGGGGGTGTTGTCGACTATGGCTACACCTTC
TRBJ2-1,-,TRBV29-1,TRBD1,CSVVRTGHEQFF,TGCAGCGTTGTTAGGACAGGCCATGAGCAGTTCTTC
TRBJ2-2,few,TRBV29-1,TRBD2,CSVWWLAENTGELFF,TGCAGCGTCTGGTGGCTAGCGGAAAACACCGGGGAGCTGTTTTTT
TRBJ2-5,-,TRBV11-2,-,CASSQTRPVRDSGPAQYF,TGTGCCAGCAGCCAAACCCGCCCAGTCCGGGACTCCGGGCCTGCCCAGTACTTC
TRBJ2-1,-,TRBV7-3,-,CASSLRGRDNEQFF,TGTGCCAGCAGCTTACGGGGGAGAGACAATGAGCAGTTCTTC
TRBJ2-3,-,TRBV30,-,CAWSVGESTDTQYF,TGTGCCTGGAGTGTGGGCGAGAGCACAGATACGCAGTATTTT
TRBJ2-1,-,TRBV27,TRBD1,CASKGGPNEQFF,TGTGCCAGCAAAGGGGGCCCCAATGAGCAGTTCTTC
TRBJ2-7,-,TRBV5-1,-,CASSSLISEGYEQYF,TGCGCCAGCAGCTCTTTGATTAGCGAGGGGTACGAGCAGTACTTC
TRBJ1-2,-,TRBV9,-,CASSPWDGFYGYTF,TGTGCCAGCAGCCCCTGGGACGGATTCTATGGCTACACCTTC
TRBJ2-7,once,TRBV5-1,-,CASSLGTGSSYEQYF,TGCGCCAGCAGCTTGGGGACGGGAAGCTCCTACGAGCAGTACTTC
TRBJ1-5,-,TRBV4-1,-,CASSHPGVTYPQPQHF,TGCGCCAGCAGCCACCCGGGAGTAACCTACCCCCAGCCCCAGCATTTT
TRBJ2-3,once,TRBV29-1,TRBD2,CSVVLAGGADTQYF,TGCAGCGTTGTACTAGCGGGGGGGGCAGATACGCAGTATTTT
TRBJ2-7,-,TRBV7-9,TRBD1,CASSSPDRGYEQYF,TGTGCCAGCAGCTCCCCGGACAGGGGCTACGAGCAGTACTTC
TRBJ2-5,-,TRBV23-1,TRBD1,CASSQPDRGQETQYF,TGCGCCAGCAGTCAACCGGACAGGGGACAAGAGACCCAGTACTTC
TRBJ2-7,-,TRBV4-3,-,CASSPGTSLEQYF,TGCGCCAGCAGTCCCGGGACATCTCTCGAGCAGTACTTC
TRBJ2-5,few,TRBV4-1,-,CASSHSQGAETQYF,TGCGCCAGCAGCCATTCTCAGGGAGCGGAGACCCAGTACTTC
TRBJ2-5,-,TRBV7-2,TRBD1,CASSPYPRDRGGETQYF,TGTGCCAGCAGCCCGTACCCTAGGGACAGGGGAGGGGAGACCCAGTACTTC
TRBJ2-7,few,TRBV29-1,TRBD2,CSVEGLAGAYYEQYF,TGCAGCGTTGAAGGGCTAGCGGGAGCATATTACGAGCAGTACTTC
TRBJ2-7,-,TRBV30,-,CAWSTGTYEQYF,TGTGCCTGGAGTACAGGGACCTACGAGCAGTACTTC
TRBJ2-3,-,TRBV28,-,CASSLTVITDTQYF,TGTGCCAGCAGTTTAACAGTCATCACAGATACGCAGTATTTT
TRBJ2-1,-,TRBV4-1,TRBD2,CASSHLLAGIEQFF,TGCGCCAGCAGCCACTTATTAGCGGGGATTGAGCAGTTCTTC
TRBJ1-1,few,TRBV27,-,CASRVGGTEAFF,TGTGCCAGCAGGGTCGGGGGCACTGAAGCTTTCTTT
TRBJ1-4,few,TRBV6-6,TRBD1,CASSYLGQGGEKLFF,TGTGCCAGCAGTTACCTTGGACAGGGAGGAGAAAAACTGTTTTTT
TRBJ2-2,-,TRBV30,-,CALRYGELFF,TGTGCCCTCCGGTACGGGGAGCTGTTTTTT
TRBJ1-2,once,TRBV5-1,-,CASSLEQGVDGYTF,TGCGCCAGCAGCTTGGAACAGGGAGTAGATGGCTACACCTTC
TRBJ2-1,-,TRBV15,TRBD2,CATSRDGASGGGQFF,TGTGCCACCAGCAGAGATGGGGCTAGCGGGGGTGGGCAGTTCTTC
TRBJ1-5,-,TRBV7-8,-,CASSLGEYNQPQHF,TGTGCCAGCAGCTTAGGGGAATACAATCAGCCCCAGCATTTT
TRBJ1-4,-,TRBV27,-,CASTYRVVSEKLFF,TGTGCCAGCACCTACAGGGTAGTGAGTGAAAAACTGTTTTTT
TRBJ2-7,few,TRBV7-3,TRBD2,CASSRGLGDRSEQYF,TGCGCCAGCAGCCGGGGACTAGGCGATCGTAGCGAGCAGTACTTC
TRBJ2-1,-,TRBV9,-,CASSVEGGMSSYNEQFF,TGTGCCAGCAGCGTAGAGGGCGGAATGAGCTCCTACAATGAGCAGTTCTTC
TRBJ2-1,once,TRBV29-1,-,CSVEDKEAGNEQFF,TGCAGCGTTGAAGACAAGGAGGCCGGGAATGAGCAGTTCTTC
TRBJ2-7,-,TRBV9,-,CASSVERDSGTYEQYF,TGTGCCAGCAGCGTAGAGCGGGACAGCGGAACCTACGAGCAGTACTTC
TRBJ1-2,-,TRBV5-6,-,CASSQKRTGTVYGYTF,TGTGCCAGCAGCCAAAAGAGGACGGGGACGGTCTATGGCTACACCTTC